This T cell receptor beta chain was recorded in a study of cytomegalovirus exposure and HLA in healthy donors. In the PCR, 60 Vbeta and 13 Jbeta primers were used. Per the original data handling: In a later analysis, the count reached approximately 80 million unique TCR beta chains, with 10 million to 14 million shared. TCRdb keeps only in-frame clones here, not all; method: immunoSEQ multiplex PCR. V and J calls and clone size come straight from that table; D and trimming were deduced from the DNA. The sample has over 100,000 clones; over 65% are singletons. Study-level findings and limits: Among CMV-associated TCR beta chains, most appeared HLA-restricted in a later analysis.

Trimming took 1 base from V and 1 from J; bases not matched to a gene: 13. This CDR3 spans 20 amino acids. Comments on this clone: The antigen is undetermined.

The sequenced material came from PBMCs. The sequence came from a woman aged 25 to 45 in good health and CMV-seropositive. The V call is TRBV5-3, the J call TRBJ1-5, with 11 bases that match TRBD1. TRBV5-3 is recorded as an ORF, its role being uncertain. The CDR3 loop is CARSLQERHRDRGSNQPQHF. CDR3 sequence (DNA): TGTGCCAGAAGCTTGCAAGAGAGACACCGGGACAGGGGGAGCAATCAGCCCCAGCATTTT.